The 5 T cell receptor beta chains given below trace back to one sample, sequenced in a study of blood T cell repertoires in COVID-19. The protocol was immunoSEQ multiplex PCR, while the TCRdb copy is restricted to in-frame clones and leaves out a portion. The data show roughly 120,000 clones, 90% seen once. What was sequenced was peripheral blood. The receptors come from a man aged 55 to 70 with COVID-19, enrolled during active disease.

The chain uses TRBV19 and TRBJ1-5; tentative D call: TRBD1 (6 bases). The CDR3 contains 13 residues. CDR1 and CDR2 from the germline V gene are LNHDA and SQIVND (reference sequence). Trimming stripped 4 bases from V and 7 bases from J, with 11 bases between. The CDR3 region is CASSTRTVQPQHF. The CDR3 bases are TGTGCCAGTAGTACCAGGACAGTCCAGCCCCAGCATTTT.

This clone appeared once. This sequence joins TRBV4-2 and TRBJ2-7, with TRBD2 matching 10 bases. This CDR3 contains 18 residues. In germline, CDR1 is LGHNA, CDR2 YNFKEQ. V shed 0 bases and J 3 bases; nucleotides not matched to a gene: 11. In DNA form, the CDR3 reads TGTGCCAGCAGCCAAGAGTTTGAAGAGGCTAGCGGGAGCTACGAGCAGTACTTC. The encoded protein is CASSQEFEEASGSYEQYF.

The V call is TRBV9, the J call TRBJ2-7; 14 bases line up with TRBD2. This CDR3 region has 15 residues. Germline lookup yields CDR1 SGDLS and CDR2 YYNGEE. V was pared by 4 bases and J by 3 bases, with 3 bases of the junction left unmatched. The DNA of the CDR3 is TGTGCCAGCAGCCCCGGGACTAGCGGGAGCTACGAGCAGTACTTC. Translating gives CASSPGTSGSYEQYF.

J is TRBJ2-7 and V is TRBV5-1; tentatively, D is TRBD2 (5 bases). Trimming pared 1 base from V and 5 bases from J, leaving 10 bases between. This CDR3 is built from 13 residues. Germline CDR1 SGHRS, CDR2 YFSETQ. In DNA, the CDR3 is TGCGCCAGCAGCTTGATGGCGGGCAACGAGCAGTACTTC. Amino acid sequence: CASSLMAGNEQYF.

The chain carries TRBV5-1 and TRBJ2-2, with D possibly TRBD2 on 5 matching bases. The germline gives CDR1 SGHRS, CDR2 YFSETQ. Trimming stripped 7 bases from V and 6 bases from J, with 10 bases between. The CDR3 runs 12 residues. This CDR3 reads CASGGGAGELFF. As DNA, the CDR3 is TGCGCCAGCGGAGGTGGGGCCGGGGAGCTGTTTTTT.